Below, 2 T cell receptor beta chains from the same sample are listed, as sequenced in a study of blood T cell repertoires in COVID-19. Here immunoSEQ multiplex PCR was the method, and the copy in TCRdb shows in-frame clones only, minus some. The sample includes 150,000 to 200,000 clones, 80% to 90% seen only once; the top ten take under 2%. The sample taken for sequencing was peripheral blood. These TCRs come from a man aged 18 to 29 who had recovered from COVID-19.

The table lists this clone with a few counts. V usage is TRBV7-9 and J usage is TRBJ2-7; D unresolved. Trimming removed 8 bases at V and 5 bases at J, with 22 bases between. This CDR3 has 15 amino acids. In germline, CDR1 is SEHNR, CDR2 FQNEAQ (reference sequence). CDR3 amino acids: CASSFDGPAGHEQYF. In nucleotides, the CDR3 is TGTGCCAGCTCATTCGACGGCCCCGCAGGCCACGAGCAGTACTTC.

The chain uses TRBV5-4 and TRBJ1-2; D is unresolved. V was trimmed by 3 bases and J by 4 bases, leaving 4 bases between them. Germline loops: CDR1 SGHNT, CDR2 YYREEE (reference sequence). This CDR3 has 11 amino acids. The CDR3 is CASSSSYGYTF. In DNA, the CDR3 is TGTGCCAGCAGCTCCAGCTATGGCTACACCTTC.